This TCR beta chain was profiled in a study of T-cell reconstitution after alpha-beta-depleted transplantation in children. Unique molecular identifiers were used to barcode this TCRbeta library. From the PCR reads, TCRdb called clonotypes with MiXCR, one entry per CDR3 protein. The sample records a few hundred thousand distinct CDR3 sequences, roughly 6.6% being singletons. The table lists this clonotype with a few counts. The germline gene is not matched at one end of the junction; a read error may be the cause. The CDR3 spans 13 residues. Germline V CDR1 and CDR2: DFQATT, SNEGSKA (reference sequence).

Sequences were derived from PBMCs, sampled before TCRalphabeta/CD19-depleted stem cell transplant. The receptor's source is a boy aged 2 to 9 with acute lymphoblastic leukemia, due to receive a stem cell transplant. The rearrangement joins TRBV20-1 to TRBJ2-3, with a weak D call TRBD1 (7 bases). This CDR3 is CSARVTGSTLAGF. CDR3 nucleotide sequence: TGCAGTGCTCGAGTGACAGGGAGCACCCTCGCGGGGTTT.